The next 17 T cell receptor beta chains were all read from a single sample in a study of T cells in Graves' hyperthyroidism and ophthalmopathy. TCR beta CDR3 regions were amplified from RNA. HTBI primers were employed in a first-round RT-PCR of the TCR CDR3. TCRdb reprocessed the multiplex PCR reads with MiXCR, giving one entry per CDR3 protein. The sample holds around 690,000 distinct CDR3 sequences, roughly 17% seen once. Sequencing was done on a sample of blood. These receptors were obtained from a man in his forties or fifties with Graves' hyperthyroidism.

This clonotype came up many times. V gene TRBV3-1 combines with J gene TRBJ1-2, with D unresolved. The germline V and J ends were trimmed by 1 base and 3 bases, with 6 bases remaining between them. CDR1 is LGHDT, CDR2 YNNKEL, per germline (reference sequence). The CDR3 consists of 13 residues. CDR3 region: CASSQVTDYGYTF. Here the CDR3 DNA reads TGTGCCAGCAGCCAAGTAACAGACTATGGCTACACCTTC.

This clonotype was seen only a few times. This rearrangement joins TRBV29-1 to TRBJ2-1; 13 bases agree with TRBD2. CDR1 and CDR2 from the germline V gene are SQVTM and ANQGSEA. After removal of 0 bases from V and 4 bases from J, the junction contained 3 bases not matched to a gene. The CDR3 consists of 16 residues. The CDR3: CSVEETSGRSYNEQFF. CDR3 sequence (DNA): TGCAGCGTTGAAGAGACTAGCGGGAGGTCATACAATGAGCAGTTCTTC.

The genes are TRBV15 and TRBJ2-1; TRBD2 matches 12 bases. This CDR3 is built from 17 residues. Trimming cost V 1 base and J 2 bases; bases outside gene matches: 3. Germline assignment: CDR1 LNHNV and CDR2 YYDKDF (reference sequence). In nucleotides, the CDR3 is TGTGCCACCAGCAGAGGTGGGACTAGCGGGCCCTACAATGAGCAGTTCTTC. Its translation: CATSRGGTSGPYNEQFF.

This clonotype was detected many times. The chain combines TRBV27 with TRBJ2-7; 8 bases agree with TRBD1. The V segment lost 11 bases and the J segment 2 bases; nucleotides outside the gene matches: 11. Germline-derived CDR1 and CDR2 are MNHEY and SMNVEV (reference sequence). This CDR3 is built from 14 residues. The chain's CDR3 is CAVGGQGKPYEQYF. The CDR3 DNA reads TGTGCCGTTGGAGGACAGGGAAAACCCTACGAGCAGTACTTC.

This clonotype was picked up many times. The chain couples TRBV6-2 or TRBV6-3 to TRBJ1-2; 8 bases are a match to TRBD1. The germline V gene has CDR1 MNHEY and CDR2 SVGEGT. V gave up 0 bases and J gave up 4 bases; unmatched junction bases: 4. This CDR3 is 15 amino acids long. CDR3 coding DNA: TGTGCCAGCAGTTACTCGGACAGGGCGGGCTATGGCTACACCTTC. Protein product: CASSYSDRAGYGYTF.

This clonotype was seen at least ten times. The chain joins TRBV7-9 to TRBJ1-6, with D hard to call. CDR1 and CDR2 (germline): SEHNR, FQNEAQ (reference sequence). This CDR3 region has 16 residues. V was pared by 6 bases and J by 3 bases, with 15 bases between. The CDR3 loop is CASSPMTPDYNSPLHF. For the CDR3, the DNA is TGTGCCAGCAGTCCCATGACGCCAGACTATAATTCACCCCTCCACTTT.

This clonotype was detected ten times or more. V is TRBV20-1 and J is TRBJ1-5, with D maybe TRBD1 (5 bases). The CDR3 loop spans 17 amino acids. The germline V gene encodes CDR1 DFQATT and CDR2 SNEGSKA (reference sequence). V lost 7 bases to trimming and J lost 0 bases, with 22 bases between them. CDR3 region: CSGMGVRGWDSNQPQHF. The CDR3 nucleotides read TGCAGTGGGATGGGGGTGAGGGGTTGGGATAGCAATCAGCCCCAGCATTTT.

The chain recombines TRBV20-1 with TRBJ2-5; TRBD2 matches 7 bases. Germline CDR1 and CDR2: DFQATT and SNEGSKA (reference sequence). The CDR3 loop spans 16 amino acids. The J segment lost 10 bases and the V segment lost 2 bases, leaving 19 bases of the junction unmatched. CDR3 coding DNA: TGCAGTGCTAGAACGCCCCCGGGGGGATCCCAGGTGGTCCAGTACTTC. Residues: CSARTPPGGSQVVQYF.

This clonotype has a count of ten or more. The chain uses TRBV3-1 and TRBJ2-3, with D hard to call. From germline, CDR1 is LGHDT and CDR2 YNNKEL (reference sequence). The CDR3 sequence is 15 residues long. The germline V and J ends were trimmed by 0 bases and 0 bases, with 7 bases remaining between them. The CDR3 sequence is CASSQDSSSTDTQYF. DNA of the CDR3: TGTGCCAGCAGCCAAGATTCCTCCAGCACAGATACGCAGTATTTT.

This clonotype was recorded at least ten times. This rearrangement joins TRBV6-1 to TRBJ1-2; a weak D match, TRBD1 (6 bases). This CDR3 comprises 17 residues. The germline V gene encodes CDR1 MNHNS and CDR2 SASEGT. V was pared by 0 bases and J by 7 bases, with 21 bases between. The CDR3 DNA sequence: TGTGCCAGCAGTGAAGCGATGCGGGGGCAAAGGACGGTTGGCTACACCTTC. This codes for CASSEAMRGQRTVGYTF.

This clonotype was observed a few times. This chain connects TRBV3-1 to TRBJ1-2; D perhaps matches TRBD1 (5 bases). Trimming shortened V by 2 bases and J by 7 bases, and 17 bases separated the two germline ends. The length of the CDR3 is 15 residues. Per germline, CDR1 LGHDT and CDR2 YNNKEL (reference sequence). CDR3 nucleotide sequence: TGTGCCAGCAGCCAACTTGACAGTAGCCGGGGTGGCTACACCTTC. Translation gives CASSQLDSSRGGYTF. The complete variable domain, with remaining parts taken from reference TRBV3-1 and TRBJ1-2, reads DTAVSQTPKYLVTQMGNDKSIKCEQNLGHDTMYWYKQDSKKFLKIMFSYNNKELIINETVPNRFSPKSPDKAHLNLHINSLELGDSAVYFCASSQLDSSRGGYTFGSGTRLTVV.

This chain links TRBV28 with TRBJ2-5, with D possibly TRBD1 on 6 matching bases. In germline, CDR1 is MDHEN, CDR2 SYDVKM. With 4 bases removed from V and 3 bases from J, the gap between germline ends came to 12 bases. This CDR3 is 14 amino acids long. The CDR3 DNA follows: TGTGCCAGCAGTTCCGTTACAGGGAAAGAGACCCAGTACTTC. It is translated as CASSSVTGKETQYF.

This clonotype was counted between two and nine times. The chain carries TRBV6-1 and TRBJ1-6, with TRBD1 matching 7 bases. Germline V gene data show CDR1 as MNHNS and CDR2 as SASEGT. The CDR3 has 16 amino acids. Trimming at V came to 8 bases and at J to 10 bases, leaving 17 bases not matched to a gene. The CDR3 sequence is CASAFRQGGGTSPLHF. The CDR3 DNA follows: TGTGCCAGCGCTTTCAGACAGGGCGGGGGAACCTCACCCCTCCACTTT.

This clonotype was counted ten times or more. V gene TRBV27 combines with J gene TRBJ2-3; 8 bases are a match to TRBD1. CDR1 and CDR2 (germline): MNHEY, SMNVEV (reference sequence). V lost 4 bases and J lost 0; bases outside the gene matches: 6. The CDR3 is 16 residues long. CDR3 loop: CASSSMDRESTDTQYF. The CDR3 coding sequence is TGTGCCAGCAGTTCGATGGACAGGGAAAGCACAGATACGCAGTATTTT.

The rearrangement joins TRBV28 to TRBJ2-5; D ambiguous. CDR3 size: 13 residues. CDR1 is MDHEN and CDR2 is SYDVKM in the germline V gene. V was cut by 1 base and J by 7 bases, with 10 bases left in between. CDR3 nucleotides: TGTGCCAGCAGTTTATCCCCTTTGTGGACCCAGTACTTC. It yields the protein CASSLSPLWTQYF.

As concerns this clonotype: At one boundary the junction diverges from the germline segment, which might be a read error. The rearrangement uses TRBV27 and TRBJ2-7; 7 bases are a match to TRBD2. Germline V gives CDR1 MNHEY, CDR2 SMNVEV (reference sequence). The CDR3 sequence is 16 residues long. CDR3 sequence reads: CASNINPSGSSYERYF. CDR3 nucleotides: TGTGCCAGCAACATTAACCCTAGCGGTTCCTCCTACGAGCGGTACTTC.

This clonotype was observed a handful of times. The J gene is TRBJ2-1, the V gene TRBV7-3, with D hard to call. From germline, CDR1 is SGHTA and CDR2 FQGTGA. This CDR3 has 16 residues. Deletions cut 0 bases from V and 0 bases from J, with 9 bases between. For the CDR3, the DNA is TGTGCCAGCAGCTTAACGTTCCGGGTCTCCTACAATGAGCAGTTCTTC. Translated: CASSLTFRVSYNEQFF.